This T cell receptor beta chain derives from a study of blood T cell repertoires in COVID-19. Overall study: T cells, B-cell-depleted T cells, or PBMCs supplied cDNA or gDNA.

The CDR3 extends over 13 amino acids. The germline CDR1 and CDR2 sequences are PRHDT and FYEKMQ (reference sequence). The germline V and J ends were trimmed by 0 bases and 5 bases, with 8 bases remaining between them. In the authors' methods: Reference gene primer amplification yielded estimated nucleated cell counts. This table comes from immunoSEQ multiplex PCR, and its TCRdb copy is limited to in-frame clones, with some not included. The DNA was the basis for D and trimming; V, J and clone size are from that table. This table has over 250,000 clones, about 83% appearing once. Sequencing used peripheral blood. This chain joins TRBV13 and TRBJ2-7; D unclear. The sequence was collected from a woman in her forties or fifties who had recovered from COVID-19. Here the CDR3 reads CASSLGRGNEQYF. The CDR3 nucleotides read TGTGCCAGCAGCTTAGGCCGAGGAAACGAGCAGTACTTC.